This T cell receptor (beta chain) originates from a study of T cell responses to AZD1222 COVID-19 vaccine. Study findings and constraints: Donors skewed white British and female; clonal diversity was possibly underestimated.

Assay used: immunoSEQ multiplex PCR; TCRdb lists only in-frame clones, some missing. This sample has around 150,000 clones, with roughly 90% found just once. A word on this clone: No antigen is known for it.

This clonotype was sampled from an adult in good health. Here the sequenced sample was peripheral blood, taken on day 0 of AZD1222 vaccination.

In DNA form, the CDR3 reads TGCAGTGCTAGTTGGGACAGGGGGCTTAGGGATACGCAGTATTTT. This translates into CSASWDRGLRDTQYF. The gene calls are TRBV20-1 and TRBJ2-3; 12 bases fit TRBD1. This CDR3 contains 15 residues. Germline CDR1 is DFQATT and CDR2 is SNEGSKA (reference sequence). V shed 3 bases, J shed 6 bases, and the junction held 7 bases outside the gene matches.